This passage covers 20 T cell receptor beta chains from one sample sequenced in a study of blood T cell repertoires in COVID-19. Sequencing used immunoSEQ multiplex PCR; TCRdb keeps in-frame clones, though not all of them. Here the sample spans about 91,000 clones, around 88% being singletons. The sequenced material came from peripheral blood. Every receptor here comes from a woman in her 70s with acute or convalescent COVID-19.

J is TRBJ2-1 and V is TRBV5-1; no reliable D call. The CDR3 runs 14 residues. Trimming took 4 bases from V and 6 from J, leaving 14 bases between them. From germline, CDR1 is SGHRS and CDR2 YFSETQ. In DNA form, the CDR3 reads TGCGCCAGCAGCCAAACCGAGAGTCCCAATGAGCAGTTCTTC. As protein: CASSQTESPNEQFF.

The CDR3 bases are TGTGCCAGCAGCTTAGTGGGCTCAAATTCACCCCTCCACTTT. Protein: CASSLVGSNSPLHF. The V gene is TRBV7-9, the J gene TRBJ1-6; D unresolved. Looked up from germline, CDR1 is SEHNR and CDR2 is FQNEAQ (reference sequence). V dropped 1 base and J dropped 7 bases, with 8 bases sitting between them. The CDR3 runs 14 residues.

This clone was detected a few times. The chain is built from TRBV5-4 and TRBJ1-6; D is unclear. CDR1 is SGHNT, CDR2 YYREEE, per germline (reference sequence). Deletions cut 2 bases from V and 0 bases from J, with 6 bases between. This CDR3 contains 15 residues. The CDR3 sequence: CASSFESSYNSPLHF. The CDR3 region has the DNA TGTGCCAGCAGCTTTGAGAGCTCCTATAATTCACCCCTCCACTTT.

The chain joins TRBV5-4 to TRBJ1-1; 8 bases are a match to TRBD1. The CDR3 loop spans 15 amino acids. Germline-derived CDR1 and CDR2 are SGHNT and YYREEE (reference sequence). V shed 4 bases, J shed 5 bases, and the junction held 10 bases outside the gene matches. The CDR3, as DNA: TGTGCCAGCAGCCCAGGGGACAGGCGAACGACTGAAGCTTTCTTT. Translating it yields CASSPGDRRTTEAFF.

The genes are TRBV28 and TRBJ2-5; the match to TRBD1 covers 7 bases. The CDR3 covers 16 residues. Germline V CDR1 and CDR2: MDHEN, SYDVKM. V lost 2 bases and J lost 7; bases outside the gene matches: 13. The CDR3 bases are TGTGCCAGCAGTTTAGCGTTCGGGACAGATCGGTGGACCCAGTACTTC. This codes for CASSLAFGTDRWTQYF. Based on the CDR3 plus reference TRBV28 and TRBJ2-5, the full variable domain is DVKVTQSSRYLVKRTGEKVFLECVQDMDHENMFWYRQDPGLGLRLIYFSYDVKMKEKGDIPEGYSVSREKKERFSLILESASTNQTSMYLCASSLAFGTDRWTQYFGPGTRLLVL.

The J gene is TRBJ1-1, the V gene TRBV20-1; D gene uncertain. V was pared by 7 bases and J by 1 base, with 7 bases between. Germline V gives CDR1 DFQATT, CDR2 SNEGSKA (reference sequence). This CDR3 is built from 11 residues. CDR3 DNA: TGCAGTGAGGCAGGGAACACTGAAGCTTTCTTT. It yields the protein CSEAGNTEAFF.

CDR3 region: CASSIDRVAGYTF. The CDR3 nucleotides read TGCGCCAGCAGCATCGACAGGGTTGCTGGCTACACCTTC. V gene TRBV5-1 combines with J gene TRBJ1-2, with 7 bases fitting TRBD1. Germline V gene lookup returns CDR1 SGHRS and CDR2 YFSETQ. The CDR3 spans 13 residues. V trimming: 4 bases; J trimming: 7 bases; junction bases outside the gene matches: 7.

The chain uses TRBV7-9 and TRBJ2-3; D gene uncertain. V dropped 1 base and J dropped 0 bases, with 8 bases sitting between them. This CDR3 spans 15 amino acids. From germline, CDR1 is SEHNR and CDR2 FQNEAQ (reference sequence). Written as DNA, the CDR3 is TGTGCCAGCAGCTTAGGGCAGGCGAGCACAGATACGCAGTATTTT. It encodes CASSLGQASTDTQYF.

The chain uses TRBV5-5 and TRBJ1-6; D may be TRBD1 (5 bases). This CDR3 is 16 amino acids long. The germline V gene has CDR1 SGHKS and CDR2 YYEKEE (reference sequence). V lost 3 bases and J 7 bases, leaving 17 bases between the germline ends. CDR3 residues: CASSYDGRGSNSPLHF. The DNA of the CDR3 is TGTGCCAGCAGCTACGATGGAAGGGGTTCCAATTCACCCCTCCACTTT.

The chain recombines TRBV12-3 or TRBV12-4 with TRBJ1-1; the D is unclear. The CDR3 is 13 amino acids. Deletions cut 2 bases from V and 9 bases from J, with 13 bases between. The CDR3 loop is CASSLTRSVQAFF. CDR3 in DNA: TGTGCCAGCAGTTTAACCCGGAGTGTTCAAGCTTTCTTT.

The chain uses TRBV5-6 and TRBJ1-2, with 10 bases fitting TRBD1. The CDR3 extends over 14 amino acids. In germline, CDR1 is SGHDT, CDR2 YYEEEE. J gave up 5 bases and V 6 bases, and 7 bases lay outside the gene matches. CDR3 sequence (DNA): TGTGCCAGCACCGCGGGGACAGGGGATTATGGCTACACCTTC. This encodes CASTAGTGDYGYTF.

The CDR3 spells CASRMGTGPNQPQHF. CDR3 DNA sequence: TGTGCCAGCAGAATGGGGACAGGGCCTAATCAGCCCCAGCATTTT. V usage is TRBV6-5 and J usage is TRBJ1-5, with 9 nucleotides matching TRBD1. Per germline, CDR1 MNHEY and CDR2 SVGAGI. The V gene end was trimmed by 6 bases and the J gene end by 4 bases; junction bases not matched to a gene: 7. CDR3 length: 15 amino acids.

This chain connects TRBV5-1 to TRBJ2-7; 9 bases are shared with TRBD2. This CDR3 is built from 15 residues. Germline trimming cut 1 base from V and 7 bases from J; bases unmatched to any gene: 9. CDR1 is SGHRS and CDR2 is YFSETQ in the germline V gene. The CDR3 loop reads CASSLILAGEQEQYF. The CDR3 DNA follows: TGCGCCAGCAGCTTGATTTTAGCGGGAGAACAAGAGCAGTACTTC.

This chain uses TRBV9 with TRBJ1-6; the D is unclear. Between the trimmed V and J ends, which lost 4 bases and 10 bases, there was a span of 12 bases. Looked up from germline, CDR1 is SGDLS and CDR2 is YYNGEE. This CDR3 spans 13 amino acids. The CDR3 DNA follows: TGTGCCAGCAGCACCGACTCGAGGTCACCCCTCCACTTT. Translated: CASSTDSRSPLHF.

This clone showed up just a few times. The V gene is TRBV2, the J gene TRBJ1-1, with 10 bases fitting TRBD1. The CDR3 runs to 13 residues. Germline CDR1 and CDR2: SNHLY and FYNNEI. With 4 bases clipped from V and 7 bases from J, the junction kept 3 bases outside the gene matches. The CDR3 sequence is CASSGQGAVEAFF. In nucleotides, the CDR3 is TGTGCCAGCAGTGGACAGGGGGCGGTTGAAGCTTTCTTT. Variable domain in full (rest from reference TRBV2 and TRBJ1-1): EPEVTQTPSHQVTQMGQEVILRCVPISNHLYFYWYRQILGQKVEFLVSFYNNEISEKSEIFDDQFSVERPDGSNFTLKIRSTKLEDSAMYFCASSGQGAVEAFFGQGTRLTVV.

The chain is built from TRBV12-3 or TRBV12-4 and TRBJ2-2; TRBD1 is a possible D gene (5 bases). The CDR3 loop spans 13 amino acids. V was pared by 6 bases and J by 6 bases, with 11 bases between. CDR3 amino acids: CASRRQGPGELFF. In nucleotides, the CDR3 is TGTGCCAGCAGACGGCAGGGCCCCGGGGAGCTGTTTTTT.

The CDR3 sequence is CATSIPTGEKLFF. The CDR3 nucleotides read TGTGCCACCAGCATACCAACGGGGGAAAAACTGTTTTTT. The chain uses TRBV15 and TRBJ1-4; D remains ambiguous. Germline assignment: CDR1 LNHNV and CDR2 YYDKDF (reference sequence). The CDR3 is 13 amino acids. Trimming took off 4 bases at V and 8 bases at J, with 11 bases between the two ends.

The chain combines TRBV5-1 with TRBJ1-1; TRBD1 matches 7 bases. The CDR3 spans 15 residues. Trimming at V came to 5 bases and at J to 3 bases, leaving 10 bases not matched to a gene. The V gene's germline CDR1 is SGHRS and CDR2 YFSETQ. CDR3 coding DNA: TGCGCCAGCAGTAGTGGCAGGGGGTTTGACACTGAAGCTTTCTTT. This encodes CASSSGRGFDTEAFF.

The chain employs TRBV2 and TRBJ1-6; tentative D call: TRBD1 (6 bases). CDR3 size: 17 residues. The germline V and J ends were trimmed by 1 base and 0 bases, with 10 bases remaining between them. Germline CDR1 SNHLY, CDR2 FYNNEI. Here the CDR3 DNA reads TGTGCCAGCAGTGAAGAGAGGGGGAGCTCCTATAATTCACCCCTCCACTTT. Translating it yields CASSEERGSSYNSPLHF. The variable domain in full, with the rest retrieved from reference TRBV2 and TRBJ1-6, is EPEVTQTPSHQVTQMGQEVILRCVPISNHLYFYWYRQILGQKVEFLVSFYNNEISEKSEIFDDQFSVERPDGSNFTLKIRSTKLEDSAMYFCASSEERGSSYNSPLHFGNGTRLTVT.

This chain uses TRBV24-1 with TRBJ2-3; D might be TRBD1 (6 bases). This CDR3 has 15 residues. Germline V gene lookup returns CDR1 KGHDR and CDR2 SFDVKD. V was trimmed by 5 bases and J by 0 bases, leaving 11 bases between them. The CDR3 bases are TGTGCCACCAGTGTGTCAGGGGTCAGCACAGATACGCAGTATTTT. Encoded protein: CATSVSGVSTDTQYF.